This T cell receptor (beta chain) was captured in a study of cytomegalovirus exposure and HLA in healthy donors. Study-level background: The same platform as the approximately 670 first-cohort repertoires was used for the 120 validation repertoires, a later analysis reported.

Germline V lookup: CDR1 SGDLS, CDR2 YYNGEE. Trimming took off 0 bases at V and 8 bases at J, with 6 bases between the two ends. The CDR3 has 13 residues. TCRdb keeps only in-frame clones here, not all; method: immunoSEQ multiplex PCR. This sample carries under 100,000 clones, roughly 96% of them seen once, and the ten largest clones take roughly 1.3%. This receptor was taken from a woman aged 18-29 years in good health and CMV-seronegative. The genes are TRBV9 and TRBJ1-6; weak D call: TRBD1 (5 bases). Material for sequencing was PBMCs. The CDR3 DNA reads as TGTGCCAGCAGCGTAGCGGGGGATTCACCCCTCCACTTT. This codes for CASSVAGDSPLHF.